What follows are 17 T cell receptor beta chains derived from one specimen sequenced in a study of CD8 T cells in ankylosing spondylitis (dated by TCRdb to about 2017). The protocol used for the library was 5' RACE. TCRdb shows the sequencer as Illumina HiSeq 2500. The public reads were reprocessed in TCRdb via fastp at Q25 and MiXCR, keeping in-frame beta chains. Identical CDR3 proteins give one entry, which carries the most common genes and DNA. Within this sample are approximately 250,000 distinct CDR3 sequences, with roughly 32% of them counted one time only. Around 4.5% of the sample rests with the top ten. The specimen sequenced was blood, either unsorted or a sorted T cell fraction (not recorded which). The receptors here all came from a male donor with ankylosing spondylitis or in good health (not recorded which).

This clonotype has just a few counts. This chain uses TRBV10-3 with TRBJ2-2; no clear D gene. V gave up 6 bases and J gave up 5 bases, with 19 bases separating them. The CDR3 loop spans 16 amino acids. The germline gives CDR1 ENHRY, CDR2 SYGVKD. CDR3 sequence: CAIRDVFMLKTGELFF. The DNA for the CDR3 is TGTGCCATCAGGGACGTTTTTATGCTCAAGACCGGGGAGCTGTTTTTT.

CDR3 bases: TGTGCCAGCAGCTCTACCCCTGGGGCCTACGAGCAGTACTTC. Protein product: CASSSTPGAYEQYF. This chain connects TRBV7-9 to TRBJ2-7; D call uncertain. The CDR3 extends over 14 amino acids. Germline lookup yields CDR1 SEHNR and CDR2 FQNEAQ (reference sequence). V was clipped by 4 bases and J by 2 bases, with 12 bases between them.

The V call is TRBV7-9, the J call TRBJ1-5; no clear D gene. This CDR3 contains 16 residues. Germline V gene data show CDR1 as SEHNR and CDR2 as FQNEAQ (reference sequence). Between the trimmed V and J ends, which lost 1 base and 3 bases, there was a span of 13 bases. CDR3 in amino acids: CASSLVDGRDNQPQHF. DNA of the CDR3: TGTGCCAGCAGCTTAGTCGATGGCAGAGACAATCAGCCCCAGCATTTT.

CDR3 in DNA: TGTGCCAGCAGTTTCCAGGCGGGTAGCTCCTACGAGCAGTACTTC. Translated, it gives CASSFQAGSSYEQYF. The rearrangement joins TRBV27 to TRBJ2-7, with D tentatively TRBD2 (5 bases). CDR1 is MNHEY, CDR2 SMNVEV, per germline (reference sequence). This CDR3 is 15 amino acids long. V lost 3 bases, J lost 0 bases, and 12 bases lay in between.

The rearrangement uses TRBV27 and TRBJ1-6; the D gene is possibly TRBD1 (5 bases). The germline V gene encodes CDR1 MNHEY and CDR2 SMNVEV (reference sequence). The V gene lost 3 bases and the J gene lost 10 bases, with 13 bases spanning the gap. The CDR3 has 14 amino acids. The CDR3, as DNA: TGTGCCAGCAGTTTCAGGGAAGATGGGTCACCCCTCCACTTT. Translated: CASSFREDGSPLHF.

The chain is built from TRBV7-9 and TRBJ2-7; the match to TRBD1 covers 8 bases. V dropped 7 bases and J dropped 4; count of bases not matched to a gene: 12. The length of the CDR3 is 15 residues. Germline-derived CDR1 and CDR2 are SEHNR and FQNEAQ (reference sequence). CDR3 amino acids: CASIKAGGVEYEQYF. In nucleotides, the CDR3 is TGTGCCAGCATCAAGGCAGGGGGCGTAGAGTACGAGCAGTACTTC.

This chain connects TRBV10-3 to TRBJ1-1; D not certain. Per germline, CDR1 ENHRY and CDR2 SYGVKD. V shed 8 bases and J shed 5 bases, with 15 bases lying between them. The CDR3 is 13 residues long. Written as DNA, the CDR3 is TGTGCCATCGGTAGGTCTAGCGGGACTGAAGCTTTCTTT. Translating it yields CAIGRSSGTEAFF.

The chain is built from TRBV20-1 and TRBJ1-6; D unclear. With 4 bases removed from V and 7 bases from J, the gap between germline ends came to 11 bases. The CDR3 is 13 residues long. Germline V gene lookup returns CDR1 DFQATT and CDR2 SNEGSKA (reference sequence). The CDR3 here is CSAKDAGNSPLHF. The CDR3 DNA follows: TGCAGTGCTAAAGATGCGGGGAATTCACCCCTCCACTTT.

In its sample, this clonotype was seen a few times. This sequence joins TRBV10-3 and TRBJ1-2; 8 positions agree with TRBD1. CDR3 length: 12 amino acids. Looked up from germline, CDR1 is ENHRY and CDR2 is SYGVKD. The junction had 5 bases not matched to a gene; V was cut back by 10 bases and J by 4 bases. In DNA, the CDR3 is TGTGCCACGACAGGGGATCCCTATGGCTACACCTTC. Translated, it gives CATTGDPYGYTF.

This clonotype was counted many times. The chain uses TRBV29-1 and TRBJ2-5; TRBD1 matches 7 bases. Germline V gene lookup returns CDR1 SQVTM and CDR2 ANQGSEA. This CDR3 comprises 12 residues. V was pared by 7 bases and J by 4 bases, with 6 bases of the junction left unmatched. Here the CDR3 DNA reads TGCAGCGCCGAAAGGGGGCGAGAGACCCAGTACTTC. Protein product: CSAERGRETQYF.

The chain links TRBV27 to TRBJ2-5; D assignment may be TRBD1 or TRBD2 (5 bases each). The germline CDR1 and CDR2 sequences are MNHEY and SMNVEV (reference sequence). The CDR3 extends over 13 amino acids. The ends were cut back, 2 bases at V and 7 bases at J, with 11 bases in the middle. CDR3 in DNA: TGTGCCAGCAGTTTAAGGGACGGCGGGACCCAGTACTTC. As protein: CASSLRDGGTQYF.

This clonotype showed up just a few times. The CDR3 sequence is CASSFRTSGGNNEQFF. The CDR3 DNA reads TGCGCCAGCAGCTTCCGAACTAGCGGGGGCAACAATGAGCAGTTCTTC. The genes are TRBV5-1 and TRBJ2-1, with 11 bases matching TRBD2. The germline V gene has CDR1 SGHRS and CDR2 YFSETQ. The CDR3 sequence is 16 residues long. The J segment lost 5 bases and the V segment lost 2 bases, leaving 6 bases of the junction unmatched.

The V and J genes are TRBV14 and TRBJ1-4; 9 bases match TRBD1. This CDR3 is 17 amino acids long. The J segment lost 3 bases and the V segment lost 4 bases, leaving 9 bases of the junction unmatched. In germline, CDR1 is SGHDN, CDR2 FVKESK. CDR3 loop: CASSPRTGEGPNEKLFF. The CDR3 bases are TGTGCCAGCAGCCCCCGGACAGGGGAGGGACCTAATGAAAAACTGTTTTTT.

V gene TRBV29-1 combines with J gene TRBJ1-1; D gene ambiguous. There are 13 residues in the CDR3. V was trimmed by 6 bases and J by 1 base, leaving 12 bases between them. Germline values: CDR1 SQVTM, CDR2 ANQGSEA. The CDR3 nucleotides read TGCAGCGTGGCCCTCGGGCAGAACACTGAAGCTTTCTTT. It yields the protein CSVALGQNTEAFF.

J is TRBJ2-5 and V is TRBV5-1; D remains ambiguous. The V end lost 1 base, the J end lost 1 base, and 5 bases lay between the germline ends. The CDR3 consists of 13 residues. Germline values: CDR1 SGHRS, CDR2 YFSETQ. The CDR3 region is CASSLSSQETQYF. DNA of the CDR3: TGCGCCAGCAGCTTGTCCAGCCAAGAGACCCAGTACTTC.

This clonotype was detected many times. The V gene is TRBV20-1, the J gene TRBJ2-1, with 7 bases identical to TRBD1. Germline V gene sequence: CDR1 DFQATT, CDR2 SNEGSKA (reference sequence). V was pared by 3 bases and J by 6 bases, with 2 bases of the junction left unmatched. CDR3 length: 12 residues. The CDR3 coding sequence is TGCAGTGCTAGGACAGGGTCCAATGAGCAGTTCTTC. Residues: CSARTGSNEQFF.

This clonotype was picked up many times. The chain joins TRBV20-1 to TRBJ1-2; D may be TRBD1 (6 bases). CDR1 is DFQATT and CDR2 is SNEGSKA in the germline V gene (reference sequence). V was clipped by 3 bases and J by 5 bases, with 19 bases between them. CDR3 length: 15 amino acids. This chain's CDR3 is CSASALGAIQYGYTF. CDR3 nucleotides: TGCAGTGCTAGTGCTCTGGGGGCCATTCAGTATGGCTACACCTTC.